A selection of T cell receptor beta chains follows, all from one sample in a study of T cells after yellow fever vaccination. TCRdb fed the 5' RACE reads into MiXCR, producing one record per CDR3 protein. Of 200,000 to 300,000 distinct CDR3 sequences listed, less than 9% are singletons. This specimen consisted of CD4+ T cells sorted from PBMCs, obtained 15 days after the yellow fever booster vaccination. These receptors all come from a man aged 25 to 40 who received the YFV17D yellow fever vaccine. CDR3s include the opening cysteine and the closing phenylalanine or tryptophan. The D gene is left open where the match is weak. Rows may omit the clone size; those that give it use once, few, many or a size class.

v_call: TRBV6-2/TRBV6-3
j_call: TRBJ2-1
d_call: TRBD1
clone_size: NA
cdr3_aa: CAGGQYNEQFF

v_call: TRBV23-1
j_call: TRBJ2-7
d_call: TRBD1
clone_size: many
cdr3_aa: CATPPRGQGPPVSYEQYF

v_call: TRBV29-1
j_call: TRBJ2-3
d_call: NA
clone_size: many
cdr3_aa: CSVSGRGTDTQYF

v_call: TRBV19
j_call: TRBJ1-6
d_call: NA
clone_size: few
cdr3_aa: CASSVPGTPLHF

v_call: TRBV7-6
j_call: TRBJ2-3
d_call: TRBD1
clone_size: many
cdr3_aa: CASSRQRTGSTDTQYF

v_call: TRBV10-3
j_call: TRBJ1-6
d_call: NA
clone_size: few
cdr3_aa: CAISEKQDSPLHF

v_call: TRBV7-9
j_call: TRBJ2-7
d_call: TRBD1
clone_size: few
cdr3_aa: CASSLRGQTYEQYF

v_call: TRBV9
j_call: TRBJ1-5
d_call: TRBD1
clone_size: NA
cdr3_aa: CASSVGQGSNQPQHF

v_call: TRBV4-1
j_call: TRBJ1-3
d_call: NA
clone_size: NA
cdr3_aa: CASSQSEGRSSGNTIYF

v_call: TRBV28
j_call: TRBJ2-7
d_call: NA
clone_size: NA
cdr3_aa: CASSPPGPISYEQYF

v_call: TRBV20-1
j_call: TRBJ2-7
d_call: NA
clone_size: NA
cdr3_aa: CSASITLSYEQYF

v_call: TRBV2
j_call: TRBJ2-6
d_call: NA
clone_size: many
cdr3_aa: CASRWQGGWANVLTF

v_call: TRBV18
j_call: TRBJ1-6
d_call: NA
clone_size: NA
cdr3_aa: CASSSDKPPLHF

v_call: TRBV12-3/TRBV12-4
j_call: TRBJ2-2
d_call: NA
clone_size: many
cdr3_aa: CASSSAGLHTGELFF

v_call: TRBV11-1
j_call: TRBJ1-1
d_call: NA
clone_size: many
cdr3_aa: CASSSSVSEAFF

v_call: TRBV5-1
j_call: TRBJ2-1
d_call: NA
clone_size: NA
cdr3_aa: CASWGPANEQFF

v_call: TRBV20-1
j_call: TRBJ2-3
d_call: NA
clone_size: NA
cdr3_aa: CSATRTAGTDTQYF

v_call: TRBV20-1
j_call: TRBJ2-7
d_call: TRBD2
clone_size: many
cdr3_aa: CSARNPAGGPEQYF

v_call: TRBV4-3
j_call: TRBJ2-1
d_call: NA
clone_size: NA
cdr3_aa: CASSQEPGTYNEQFF

v_call: TRBV9
j_call: TRBJ2-1
d_call: NA
clone_size: NA
cdr3_aa: CASSVAQLNEQFF

v_call: TRBV19
j_call: TRBJ2-1
d_call: NA
clone_size: NA
cdr3_aa: CASSRGGLGSYNEQFF

v_call: TRBV20-1
j_call: TRBJ2-5
d_call: NA
clone_size: many
cdr3_aa: CSAISPGGGQETQYF

v_call: TRBV12-3/TRBV12-4
j_call: TRBJ1-4
d_call: NA
clone_size: few
cdr3_aa: CASSLRQLNEKLFF

v_call: TRBV29-1
j_call: TRBJ2-7
d_call: TRBD1
clone_size: many
cdr3_aa: CSVARPSNKGQVYEQYF

v_call: TRBV12-3/TRBV12-4
j_call: TRBJ2-3
d_call: NA
clone_size: many
cdr3_aa: CASSGASTDTQYF

v_call: TRBV5-6
j_call: TRBJ2-7
d_call: TRBD1
clone_size: many
cdr3_aa: CASSPDWTGSSYEQYF

v_call: TRBV18
j_call: TRBJ1-4
d_call: NA
clone_size: many
cdr3_aa: CASSPPGITNEKLFF

v_call: TRBV7-9
j_call: TRBJ2-7
d_call: TRBD1
clone_size: NA
cdr3_aa: CALDREGQYF

v_call: TRBV6-5
j_call: TRBJ2-1
d_call: TRBD2
clone_size: NA
cdr3_aa: CASRKLAGGFGEQFF

v_call: TRBV6-5
j_call: TRBJ2-7
d_call: TRBD1
clone_size: many
cdr3_aa: CASSSHGTGSYEQYF

v_call: TRBV5-4
j_call: TRBJ2-1
d_call: NA
clone_size: NA
cdr3_aa: CAVGNEQFF

v_call: TRBV29-1
j_call: TRBJ2-5
d_call: NA
clone_size: many
cdr3_aa: CSVILRRDGKETQYF

v_call: TRBV4-3
j_call: TRBJ1-5
d_call: NA
clone_size: NA
cdr3_aa: CASSQELSRPQHF

v_call: TRBV12-3/TRBV12-4
j_call: TRBJ2-1
d_call: NA
clone_size: many
cdr3_aa: CASSSGGYEQFF

v_call: TRBV7-9
j_call: TRBJ1-2
d_call: NA
clone_size: few
cdr3_aa: CASSLAPGEGYTF

v_call: TRBV7-2
j_call: TRBJ2-5
d_call: TRBD1
clone_size: NA
cdr3_aa: CASSLGSGGGRETQYF

v_call: TRBV6-2/TRBV6-3
j_call: TRBJ1-6
d_call: TRBD1
clone_size: many
cdr3_aa: CASSPTTGGNSPLHF

v_call: TRBV18
j_call: TRBJ2-1
d_call: NA
clone_size: NA
cdr3_aa: CASSPPGPSSSYEQFF

v_call: TRBV12-3/TRBV12-4
j_call: TRBJ2-2
d_call: NA
clone_size: many
cdr3_aa: CASSSINPGELFF

v_call: TRBV4-2
j_call: TRBJ2-1
d_call: TRBD2
clone_size: NA
cdr3_aa: CASSQAGTSGYEQFF

v_call: TRBV19
j_call: TRBJ2-3
d_call: NA
clone_size: few
cdr3_aa: CVHGTPQRTTDTQYF

v_call: TRBV10-3
j_call: TRBJ2-3
d_call: NA
clone_size: few
cdr3_aa: CAISGRGWGDTQYF

v_call: TRBV29-1
j_call: TRBJ2-5
d_call: TRBD1
clone_size: few
cdr3_aa: CSVEDGTGKKTQYF

v_call: TRBV5-1
j_call: TRBJ1-2
d_call: TRBD1
clone_size: few
cdr3_aa: CASSLRGGEDYGYTF

v_call: TRBV5-4
j_call: TRBJ2-1
d_call: NA
clone_size: NA
cdr3_aa: CAISLGLPCNYNEQFF

v_call: TRBV5-1
j_call: TRBJ2-1
d_call: NA
clone_size: NA
cdr3_aa: CASSFSAGRYNEQFF

v_call: TRBV7-2
j_call: TRBJ2-4
d_call: TRBD2
clone_size: few
cdr3_aa: CASSFLAGASKNIQYF

v_call: TRBV7-3
j_call: TRBJ2-3
d_call: NA
clone_size: many
cdr3_aa: CASSLKGSPDTQYF

v_call: TRBV20-1
j_call: TRBJ2-3
d_call: NA
clone_size: few
cdr3_aa: CSASDRAKSTDTQYF

v_call: TRBV7-2
j_call: TRBJ1-2
d_call: TRBD1
clone_size: NA
cdr3_aa: CASSHAQGQGNYGYTF

v_call: TRBV5-1
j_call: TRBJ2-2
d_call: TRBD2
clone_size: NA
cdr3_aa: CASSLMASGRAGAGELFF

v_call: TRBV28
j_call: TRBJ2-1
d_call: NA
clone_size: NA
cdr3_aa: CASSLAQGRGGSYNEQFF

v_call: TRBV20-1
j_call: TRBJ2-1
d_call: NA
clone_size: many
cdr3_aa: CSARDLTGASYNEQFF

v_call: TRBV12-3/TRBV12-4
j_call: TRBJ2-7
d_call: TRBD1
clone_size: many
cdr3_aa: CASSYPGQGIYEQYF

v_call: TRBV18
j_call: TRBJ2-7
d_call: TRBD1
clone_size: NA
cdr3_aa: CASSPYRDSGSYEQYF

v_call: TRBV5-1
j_call: TRBJ2-5
d_call: NA
clone_size: many
cdr3_aa: CASSLSPDWGETQYF

v_call: TRBV12-3/TRBV12-4
j_call: TRBJ2-7
d_call: NA
clone_size: many
cdr3_aa: CASSQNYEQYF

v_call: TRBV5-1
j_call: TRBJ2-3
d_call: NA
clone_size: many
cdr3_aa: CASSLVQGQDTQYF

v_call: TRBV12-3/TRBV12-4
j_call: TRBJ2-2
d_call: TRBD1
clone_size: NA
cdr3_aa: CASTHRQGNTGELFF